These T cell receptor beta chains were read from a single sample in a study of T-cell reconstitution after alpha-beta-depleted transplantation in children. TCRdb ran MiXCR on the PCR reads and lists one entry per CDR3 protein. The sample shows approximately 300,000 distinct CDR3 sequences, about 9.5% of them seen only once. The input for sequencing was PBMCs, taken before TCRalphabeta/CD19-depleted stem cell transplant. The receptor set was obtained from a boy younger than two with acute myeloid leukemia, due to receive a stem cell transplant. CDR3s include the opening cysteine and the closing phenylalanine or tryptophan. The D gene is left open where the match is weak. The size entry is marked missing in some rows and otherwise reads once, few, many or a size class.

abundance	d_gene	j_gene	v_gene	CDR3aa	CDR3nt
many	NA	TRBJ2-3	TRBV9	CASSVGGGFATDTQYF	TGTGCCAGCAGCGTAGGAGGGGGGTTCGCGACAGATACGCAGTATTTT
many	NA	TRBJ2-5	TRBV14	CASSLWTGREETQYF	TGTGCCAGCAGCCTATGGACAGGGAGGGAAGAGACCCAGTACTTC
NA	NA	TRBJ1-5	TRBV7-2	CASSVGYQPQHF	TGTGCCAGCAGCGTTGGATATCAGCCCCAGCATTTT
many	NA	TRBJ1-2	TRBV29-1	CSVEDEAYERGYTF	TGCAGCGTTGAAGATGAGGCCTACGAACGCGGCTACACCTTC
few	NA	TRBJ2-1	TRBV4-2	CASSHPRGNEQFF	TGTGCCAGCAGCCACCCCAGGGGCAATGAGCAGTTCTTC
NA	NA	TRBJ2-1	TRBV9	CASSVGREQFF	TGTGCCAGCAGCGTAGGTCGGGAGCAGTTCTTC
many	NA	TRBJ2-5	TRBV4-2	CASSQDRGEGETQYF	TGTGCCAGCAGCCAAGATAGGGGCGAGGGAGAGACCCAGTACTTC
many	TRBD2	TRBJ2-3	TRBV7-2	CASSQVAGEPDTQYF	TGTGCCAGCAGTCAAGTAGCGGGAGAGCCAGATACGCAGTATTTT
many	NA	TRBJ2-7	TRBV27	CASSSSPAFSYEQYF	TGTGCCAGCAGTTCCTCCCCAGCTTTCTCCTACGAGCAGTACTTC
many	NA	TRBJ2-3	TRBV12-3/TRBV12-4	CASSSPGVSFTDTQYF	TGTGCCAGCAGTTCACCCGGGGTTTCTTTCACAGATACGCAGTATTTT
NA	TRBD1	TRBJ2-7	TRBV11-2	CASSARFGQGSEQYF	TGTGCCAGCAGCGCTCGATTCGGACAGGGAAGCGAGCAGTACTTC
many	TRBD2	TRBJ2-2	TRBV5-1	CASSWTSGKAGELFF	TGCGCCAGCAGCTGGACTAGCGGGAAAGCCGGGGAGCTGTTTTTT
few	NA	TRBJ2-7	TRBV5-6	CASSSGIDEQYF	TGTGCCAGCAGCTCCGGGATCGACGAGCAGTACTTC
NA	TRBD2	TRBJ2-5	TRBV2	CASRRGLASETQYF	TGTGCCAGCAGACGGGGACTAGCCTCGGAGACCCAGTACTTC
few	TRBD1	TRBJ1-1	TRBV20-1	CSAPTGAALGAFF	TGCAGTGCCCCGACAGGGGCCGCGCTGGGGGCTTTCTTT
few	NA	TRBJ2-4	TRBV20-1	CSASRLGAKNIQYF	TGCAGTGCTAGTAGGCTTGGAGCCAAAAACATTCAGTACTTC
NA	NA	TRBJ2-7	TRBV11-2	CASSLEVGASPSYEQYF	TGTGCCAGCAGCTTAGAAGTTGGCGCATCTCCCTCCTACGAGCAGTACTTC
many	NA	TRBJ2-7	TRBV4-3	CASSQDLRGTYEQYF	TGCGCCAGCAGCCAAGATTTGAGGGGGACCTACGAGCAGTACTTC
many	TRBD1	TRBJ2-2	TRBV5-1	CASSSKQGYTGELFF	TGCGCCAGCAGCTCGAAACAGGGGTACACCGGGGAGCTGTTTTTT
many	TRBD2	TRBJ2-3	TRBV5-1	CASSLPSGSTDTQYF	TGCGCCAGCAGCTTGCCTAGCGGGAGCACAGATACGCAGTATTTT
many	TRBD2	TRBJ2-1	TRBV11-2	CASSSPEAGGPNPGQFF	TGTGCCAGCAGCTCCCCGGAGGCGGGAGGGCCCAACCCGGGGCAGTTCTTC
NA	NA	TRBJ2-7	TRBV5-1	CASSLGFVGLNEQYF	TGCGCCAGCAGCTTGGGTTTCGTGGGGCTCAACGAGCAGTACTTC
NA	TRBD2	TRBJ2-2	TRBV7-2	CASSLTSGANTGELFF	TGTGCCAGCAGCTTAACCAGCGGGGCGAACACCGGGGAGCTGTTTTTT
many	NA	TRBJ2-3	TRBV4-2	CASSPQRGTDTQYF	TGTGCCAGCAGCCCACAGCGAGGGACAGATACGCAGTATTTT
many	NA	TRBJ2-4	TRBV12-3/TRBV12-4	CASSLAGVIAKNIQYF	TGTGCCAGCAGTTTAGCGGGAGTTATAGCCAAAAACATTCAGTACTTC
few	TRBD1	TRBJ2-5	TRBV10-3	CAIGQGRGETQYF	TGTGCCATTGGACAGGGAAGGGGAGAGACCCAGTACTTC
many	NA	TRBJ2-2	TRBV15	CATSREQSLANTGELFF	TGTGCCACCAGCAGAGAACAGAGCCTCGCGAACACCGGGGAGCTGTTTTTT
many	TRBD2	TRBJ2-7	TRBV5-1	CASSSGPYGLAGREQYF	TGCGCCAGCAGCTCCGGTCCCTACGGACTAGCTGGCCGTGAGCAGTACTTC
few	NA	TRBJ2-2	TRBV10-3	CAISEIFGGSANTGELFF	TGTGCCATCAGTGAGATTTTTGGGGGGAGCGCGAACACCGGGGAGCTGTTTTTT
few	NA	TRBJ2-5	TRBV11-2	CASSYRWRETQYF	TGTGCCAGCAGCTACCGATGGAGAGAGACCCAGTACTTC
many	TRBD2	TRBJ2-1	TRBV12-3/TRBV12-4	CASSPRTSGYKEQFF	TGTGCCAGCAGTCCCCGGACTAGCGGTTACAAAGAGCAGTTCTTC
many	TRBD2	TRBJ2-7	TRBV7-2	CASSLARLAGKLEQYF	TGTGCCAGCAGCTTAGCGCGGCTAGCGGGAAAACTCGAGCAGTACTTC
many	TRBD2	TRBJ2-1	TRBV29-1	CSVETFASGKVDEQFF	TGCAGCGTTGAAACCTTTGCTAGCGGGAAGGTAGATGAGCAGTTCTTC
NA	NA	TRBJ1-1	TRBV4-2	CASSLDLNTEAFF	TGTGCCAGCAGCCTCGACCTGAACACTGAAGCTTTCTTT
few	TRBD1	TRBJ1-3	TRBV28	CASSVTGEASGNTIYF	TGTGCCAGCAGCGTTACAGGGGAGGCCTCTGGAAACACCATATATTTT
many	TRBD2	TRBJ2-1	TRBV5-5	CASSLAPRTSGRSHEQFF	TGTGCCAGCAGCTTGGCTCCTCGGACTAGCGGGAGATCCCATGAGCAGTTCTTC
NA	NA	TRBJ1-1	TRBV19	CASSMNGLNTEAFF	TGTGCCAGTAGTATGAACGGACTGAACACTGAAGCTTTCTTT
many	TRBD2	TRBJ2-7	TRBV5-1	CASSFNVGLAGITGEQYF	TGCGCCAGCAGCTTTAATGTCGGGCTAGCGGGCATTACGGGGGAGCAGTACTTC
many	TRBD1	TRBJ2-3	TRBV28	CASSTGGATDTQYF	TGTGCCAGCAGCACAGGGGGCGCGACAGATACGCAGTATTTT
many	NA	TRBJ2-3	TRBV12-3/TRBV12-4	CASSFSGDTQYF	TGTGCCAGCAGTTTTTCCGGAGATACGCAGTATTTT
many	NA	TRBJ2-3	TRBV29-1	CSVGARGGRRTDTQYF	TGCAGCGTTGGCGCCAGGGGCGGGAGACGCACAGATACGCAGTATTTT
many	NA	TRBJ2-7	TRBV20-1	CSAATGRRYEQYF	TGCAGTGCCGCCACCGGACGGCGATACGAGCAGTACTTC
NA	NA	TRBJ1-4	TRBV5-5	CASSSSAGPGEKLFF	TGTGCCAGCAGCTCCAGTGCGGGACCGGGTGAAAAACTGTTTTTT
NA	TRBD2	TRBJ2-7	TRBV5-4	CSSSSGLAGYEQYF	TGTTCCAGCAGCTCCGGACTAGCGGGGTACGAGCAGTACTTC
many	NA	TRBJ2-5	TRBV10-3	CAIMGSGQETQYF	TGTGCCATCATGGGGAGCGGCCAAGAGACCCAGTACTTC
many	NA	TRBJ2-1	TRBV20-1	CSAPWGSYNEQFF	TGCAGTGCACCGTGGGGCTCCTACAATGAGCAGTTCTTC
many	NA	TRBJ2-2	TRBV4-3	CASSRGVANTGELFF	TGCGCCAGCAGCCGCGGGGTAGCGAACACCGGGGAGCTGTTTTTT
many	NA	TRBJ2-3	TRBV20-1	CSADPRTDTQYF	TGCAGTGCTGACCCCCGCACAGATACGCAGTATTTT
many	NA	TRBJ1-1	TRBV27	CASSSGWGTTEAFF	TGTGCCAGCAGTTCAGGATGGGGGACCACTGAAGCTTTCTTT